This paragraph reports one T cell receptor beta chain. V was pared by 5 bases and J by 5 bases, with 15 bases between. The CDR3 has 14 amino acids. CDR1 is SGHVS, CDR2 FQNEAQ, per germline. Regions amplified from RNA transcripts were the TCR beta CDR3 regions. The study used the HTBI primer set for a first-round RT-PCR of the TCR CDR3. TCRdb re-called the multiplex PCR reads through MiXCR, storing one row per CDR3 protein. The table has about 640,000 distinct CDR3 sequences, about a fifth seen once. This specimen belongs to a study of T cells in Graves' hyperthyroidism and ophthalmopathy. Not enrolled were patients with uncontrolled infection, other autoimmune disease, pregnancy or lactation.

The source of this sequence is a man aged 25-45 years with Graves' ophthalmopathy. What was sequenced was blood. The V gene is TRBV7-8, the J gene TRBJ1-1; D possibly corresponds to TRBD1 (6 bases). The CDR3 reads CASSPKRGGTEAFF. The CDR3 bases are TGTGCCAGCAGCCCGAAAAGGGGGGGGACTGAAGCTTTCTTT.